This is a list of T cell receptor beta chains from one sample in a study of PD-L1 blockade in urothelial cancer. Clones were read by immunoSEQ multiplex PCR, and TCRdb kept only the in-frame ones, dropping some. The sample shows roughly 39,000 clones, roughly 91% of them seen only once. This specimen consisted of PBMCs, obtained around atezolizumab (anti-PD-L1) treatment. Receptors were obtained from a man in his fifties or sixties with urothelial cancer. The CDR3 runs from the conserved cysteine through the conserved F or W. Fields, in order: clone size, D gene, J gene, V gene, CDR3 DNA, CDR3 protein. The D gene is left open where the match is weak. The size of a clone is reported for some rows only, either as once, few or many, or as a class for expanded clones.

-	-	TRBJ2-7	TRBV11-2	TGTGCCAGCAGCTTAGGGTCAGGAAACTACGAGCAGTACTTC	CASSLGSGNYEQYF
-	-	TRBJ2-7	TRBV28	TGTGCCAGCAGTTTGGGGCATTACGAGCAGTACTTC	CASSLGHYEQYF
-	-	TRBJ2-2	TRBV7-8	TGTGCCAGCAGCTTAGCCCACAGGAACGGGGAGCTGTTTTTT	CASSLAHRNGELFF
-	TRBD1	TRBJ1-2	TRBV7-2	TGTGCCAGCAGCTTAGAGCCAGGGGGCTATGGCTACACCTTC	CASSLEPGGYGYTF
-	TRBD2	TRBJ2-1	TRBV19	TGTGCCAGTAGTATTCCCGGGACTAGTAACAATGAGCAGTTCTTC	CASSIPGTSNNEQFF
-	-	TRBJ2-5	TRBV27	TGTGCCAGCAGTTCCCGGTGGTTGGGCCCCGAGGGGACCCAGTACTTC	CASSSRWLGPEGTQYF
once	TRBD2	TRBJ2-7	TRBV27	TGTGCCAGCAGCCACGGACTAGCGGTTTCCTACGAGCAGTACTTC	CASSHGLAVSYEQYF
-	-	TRBJ1-1	TRBV19	TGTGCCAGTAGTATCTCGGGGGATATGAACACTGAAGCTTTCTTT	CASSISGDMNTEAFF
-	-	TRBJ1-2	TRBV6-5	TGTGCCAGCAGTCCTCTTTGGGGAGCATCCTATGGCTACACCTTC	CASSPLWGASYGYTF
-	TRBD1	TRBJ1-6	TRBV28	TGTGCCAGCAGTTCCGGCGTGGGGACAGGGGGCTTCAATTCACCCCTCCACTTT	CASSSGVGTGGFNSPLHF
-	-	TRBJ2-7	TRBV6-6	TGTGCCAGCAGTTACTCCCGGAGCTCCTACGAGCAGTACTTC	CASSYSRSSYEQYF
-	TRBD2	TRBJ2-1	TRBV7-2	TGTGCCAGCAGCCGGCGGGGTAGCGGGGGGGAAGAGCAGTTCTTC	CASSRRGSGGEEQFF
-	-	TRBJ1-4	TRBV25-1	TGTGCCAGCAGTGAATTCGCAGGATTAAATGAAAAACTGTTTTTT	CASSEFAGLNEKLFF
once	-	TRBJ2-1	TRBV5-6	TGTGCCAGCAGCCCAACCGGCAGGACAGATCATTACAATGAGCAGTTCTTC	CASSPTGRTDHYNEQFF
once	-	TRBJ2-7	TRBV19	TGTGCCAGTAGTATCGGAACCGGGACTTCCTACGAGCAGTACTTC	CASSIGTGTSYEQYF
-	-	TRBJ2-1	TRBV7-3	TGTGCCAGCAGCTTAGGGGGCAAGAGTAAGAATGAGCAGTTCTTC	CASSLGGKSKNEQFF
once	TRBD1	TRBJ2-4	TRBV10-3	TGTGCCATCAGTGAATCCGCGGGACAGGGAGGCAAAAACATTCAGTACTTC	CAISESAGQGGKNIQYF
-	TRBD1	TRBJ2-4	TRBV28	TGTGCCAGCAGTCCCACCCGCGACAGGGCTGCCAAAAACATTCAGTACTTC	CASSPTRDRAAKNIQYF
once	TRBD1	TRBJ1-1	TRBV10-3	TGTGCCATCAGGGACAGGGAACACAGTGAAGCTTTCTTT	CAIRDREHSEAFF
-	TRBD1	TRBJ2-5	TRBV5-1	TGCGCCAGCAGCTTGGCCCCAGGGGGTGTTCTCCAAGAGACCCAGTACTTC	CASSLAPGGVLQETQYF
-	TRBD1	TRBJ2-7	TRBV7-2	TGTGCCAGCAGCCTCCCGGACAGGGGATACGAGCAGTACTTC	CASSLPDRGYEQYF
few	TRBD1	TRBJ1-5	TRBV12-5	TGTGCTAGTGCGGCAGGGGGGCAGCCCCAGCATTTT	CASAAGGQPQHF